Below, 19 T cell receptor beta chains from the same sample are listed, as sequenced in a study of blood T cells in healthy people across ages (dated by TCRdb to 2013 to 2016). Libraries were made using 5' RACE. Sequencing was performed on an Illumina HiSeq 2500. A second about 7 to 12 cycle PCR used a sample-barcoded 5' primer and a J-beta primer mix. Starting from the raw public reads, TCRdb applied fastp trimming at Q25, assembled clones with MiXCR and retained in-frame beta chains. Rows are combined by CDR3 protein, so each entry shows the most common genes and DNA. The sample table records some 890,000 distinct CDR3 sequences; about 27% of these occur just once. About 10% of the sample goes to the ten largest clones. These data also formed part of another study, on T cells of mothers and their children.

Sequences were obtained from blood. These TCRs come from a woman between 40 and 50 years old in good health.

The genes are TRBV12-3 or TRBV12-4 and TRBJ1-2; no clear D. The CDR3 runs 12 residues. V was trimmed by 4 bases and J by 4 bases, leaving 7 bases between them. Written as DNA, the CDR3 is TGTGCCAGCAGTTCCGTGATCTATGGCTACACCTTC. This codes for CASSSVIYGYTF.

The gene calls are TRBV6-2 or TRBV6-3 and TRBJ1-6; possibly TRBD1 for D (6 bases). The V gene's germline CDR1 is MNHEY and CDR2 SVGEGT. The CDR3 consists of 17 residues. V lost 0 bases and J lost 6, with 15 bases in between. DNA of the CDR3: TGTGCCAGCAGTTACTCCCAGACAGGCCGCCTTAATTCACCCCTCCACTTT. It specifies CASSYSQTGRLNSPLHF.

This clonotype was observed many times. This chain uses TRBV28 with TRBJ2-7; perhaps D is TRBD1 or TRBD2 (5 bases each). Germline CDR1 is MDHEN and CDR2 is SYDVKM. This CDR3 contains 14 residues. V lost 5 bases, J lost 0 bases, and 11 bases lay in between. The CDR3, as DNA: TGTGCCAGCAGTACCTGGGACGGCTCCTACGAGCAGTACTTC. Its protein is CASSTWDGSYEQYF.

To note about this clonotype: With a much larger clone just one base away, this may be a read error. V is TRBV29-1 and J is TRBJ2-5; D gene uncertain. This CDR3 has 12 residues. V lost 7 bases, J lost 2 bases, and 11 bases lay in between. CDR1 is SQVTM and CDR2 is ANQGSEA in the germline V gene. The CDR3, as DNA: TGCAGCGCTAGGGAACTTCAAGAGACCCAGTACTTC. Its translation: CSARELQETQYF.

The count of this clonotype is one. The rearrangement uses TRBV27 and TRBJ2-1; a weak D match, TRBD2 (5 bases). Between the trimmed V and J ends, which lost 2 bases and 0 bases, there was a span of 14 bases. The CDR3 has 17 residues. Germline V gives CDR1 MNHEY, CDR2 SMNVEV (reference sequence). CDR3 DNA sequence: TGTGCCAGCAGTTTAAGGGCTAGCTTAACCTCCTACAATGAGCAGTTCTTC. Its translation: CASSLRASLTSYNEQFF.

This clonotype came up many times. The J gene is TRBJ2-1, the V gene TRBV28, with 7 bases matching TRBD2. Germline V gene data show CDR1 as MDHEN and CDR2 as SYDVKM. This CDR3 contains 15 residues. V lost 3 bases, J lost 8 bases, and 10 bases stayed unmatched. The CDR3 protein is CASSFSSGAVDEQFF. For the CDR3, the DNA is TGTGCCAGCAGTTTTAGCAGCGGGGCAGTCGATGAGCAGTTCTTC.

This clonotype was seen only a few times. The V and J genes are TRBV4-3 and TRBJ2-6, with D maybe TRBD2 (5 bases). Germline values: CDR1 LGHNA, CDR2 YSLEER. The CDR3 spans 17 residues. V was cut by 1 base and J by 1 base, with 11 bases left in between. The CDR3 bases are TGCGCCAGCAGCCAAGTTAATCGCGGGTCTGGGGCCAACGTCCTGACTTTC. Encoded protein: CASSQVNRGSGANVLTF.

This clonotype has a handful of counts. The chain has TRBV3-1 and TRBJ2-1, with 13 bases lining up with TRBD2. Germline V gives CDR1 LGHDT, CDR2 YNNKEL (reference sequence). There are 18 residues in the CDR3. J lost 2 bases, V lost 2 bases, and 6 bases had no gene match. CDR3 amino acids: CASSQIWTSGGAYNEQFF. The CDR3 bases are TGTGCCAGCAGCCAAATTTGGACTAGCGGGGGAGCCTACAATGAGCAGTTCTTC.

This clonotype was seen many times. The chain employs TRBV6-2 or TRBV6-3 and TRBJ2-7; 7 bases are a match to TRBD1. This CDR3 is 14 amino acids long. Trimming removed 6 bases from V and 2 bases from J; junction bases left unmatched: 7. Germline assignment: CDR1 MNHEY and CDR2 SVGEGT. The chain's CDR3 is CASSGTVLTYEQYF. CDR3 bases: TGTGCCAGCAGCGGGACAGTGCTCACCTACGAGCAGTACTTC.

This chain joins TRBV7-8 and TRBJ2-7; possible D gene TRBD2, 5 bases. The V gene's germline CDR1 is SGHVS and CDR2 FQNEAQ. This CDR3 is built from 18 residues. Trimming pared 0 bases from V and 0 bases from J, leaving 18 bases between. Here the CDR3 reads CASSLAPSRLALSYEQYF. Here the CDR3 DNA reads TGTGCCAGCAGCTTAGCGCCAAGCCGGCTAGCACTCTCCTACGAGCAGTACTTC.

This clonotype occurred many times. The chain couples TRBV6-5 to TRBJ1-1; 7 bases fit TRBD1. Germline lookup yields CDR1 MNHEY and CDR2 SVGAGI. The junction had 6 bases not matched to a gene; V was cut back by 4 bases and J by 4 bases. CDR3 length equals 14 residues. CDR3 DNA sequence: TGTGCCAGCAGTTCCAGACAGGGCGGCACTGAAGCTTTCTTT. Translating gives CASSSRQGGTEAFF.

The CDR3 DNA reads TGTGCCAGCAGCGCAACAGGGACCTCCTACAATGAGCAGTTCTTC. Translation: CASSATGTSYNEQFF. The chain joins TRBV7-6 to TRBJ2-1; D may be TRBD1 (6 bases). CDR1 is SGHVS and CDR2 is FNYEAQ in the germline V gene. Between the trimmed V and J ends, which lost 5 bases and 0 bases, there was a span of 11 bases. CDR3 size: 15 residues. Looking up the rest from reference TRBV7-6 and TRBJ2-1 gives the full variable domain: GAGVSQSPRYKVTKRGQDVALRCDPISGHVSLYWYRQALGQGPEFLTYFNYEAQQDKSGLPNDRFSAERPEGSISTLTIQRTEQRDSAMYRCASSATGTSYNEQFFGPGTRLTVL.

This clonotype was counted only a few times. V gene TRBV29-1 combines with J gene TRBJ2-7; TRBD1 matches 7 bases. This CDR3 region has 13 residues. V shed 5 bases and J 3 bases; nucleotides not matched to a gene: 7. Per the germline V gene, CDR1 is SQVTM and CDR2 is ANQGSEA. The CDR3 region has the DNA TGCAGCGTTAGCCCGACAGGGCTCTACGAGCAGTACTTC. Protein: CSVSPTGLYEQYF.

V is TRBV29-1 and J is TRBJ2-7; D unclear. The CDR3 totals 13 residues. Germline CDR1 and CDR2: SQVTM and ANQGSEA. V lost 4 bases and J 0 bases, leaving 10 bases between the germline ends. The CDR3 sequence: CSVGSLLSYEQYF. CDR3 coding DNA: TGCAGCGTTGGGAGTCTCCTCTCCTACGAGCAGTACTTC.

Worth noting for this clonotype: A clone one base away is much larger, so this may be a read error. This chain links TRBV2 with TRBJ1-2, with TRBD1 matching 7 bases. Per the germline V gene, CDR1 is SNHLY and CDR2 is FYNNEI. V lost 3 bases to trimming and J lost 3 bases; unmatched junction nucleotides: 10. The CDR3 has 16 residues. CDR3 sequence (DNA): TGTGCCAGCAGTGAGGGGACAGCGGGCTTACACTATGGCTACACCTTC. Amino acids: CASSEGTAGLHYGYTF.

This clonotype was seen a few times. The gene calls are TRBV7-2 and TRBJ2-2; D is perhaps TRBD1 (6 bases). With 5 bases removed from V and 3 bases from J, the gap between germline ends came to 10 bases. CDR1 and CDR2 from the germline V gene are SGHTA and FQGNSA. The length of the CDR3 is 14 residues. CDR3 nucleotides: TGTGCCAGCAGCGCTGGACAGTACACCGGGGAGCTGTTTTTT. It yields the protein CASSAGQYTGELFF.

The rearrangement joins TRBV5-1 to TRBJ2-1; the D gene could be TRBD1 or TRBD2 (5 bases each). CDR3 length equals 15 residues. Germline CDR1 SGHRS, CDR2 YFSETQ. Between the trimmed V and J ends, which lost 0 bases and 5 bases, there was a span of 12 bases. CDR3 DNA: TGCGCCAGCAGCTTGGAGGGGACGGTAAACAATGAGCAGTTCTTC. As protein: CASSLEGTVNNEQFF.

This clonotype was seen once. This chain links TRBV20-1 with TRBJ2-5; D may be TRBD2 (5 bases). V was clipped by 4 bases and J by 2 bases, with 14 bases between them. The germline V gene has CDR1 DFQATT and CDR2 SNEGSKA (reference sequence). The CDR3 sequence is 14 residues long. As DNA, the CDR3 is TGCAGTGCTAATGCGCCTAGCACTCAAGAGACCCAGTACTTC. It specifies CSANAPSTQETQYF.

This clonotype was detected only a few times. The V and J genes are TRBV12-3 or TRBV12-4 and TRBJ1-1; tentative D call: TRBD1 (5 bases). The CDR3 runs to 13 residues. V was trimmed by 3 bases and J by 4 bases, leaving 9 bases between them. The CDR3 nucleotides read TGTGCCAGCAGTTTCCCAGGGAGCACTGAAGCTTTCTTT. It translates to CASSFPGSTEAFF.